This T cell receptor (beta chain) was captured in a study of long-term antiretroviral therapy in people with HIV. Comments on this clone: What it binds is not known. Sequence at one end of the junction differs from germline and may be a read error.

Germline values: CDR1 MNHEY, CDR2 SVGAGI. CDR3 length: 14 residues. Whole-study results and caveats: The clones with expansion before ART were dominant in the repertoire at all time points.

Version v3.0 of the immunoSEQ assay ran at survey level. Sequenced by immunoSEQ multiplex PCR; TCRdb stores in-frame clones only, minus some. The sample includes fewer than 30,000 clones, 95% of them seen just once. The gene calls are TRBV6-5 and TRBJ2-7; weak D call: TRBD1 (5 bases). This specimen was unsorted PBMCs, taken 5.3 years after starting antiretroviral therapy. The sequence was obtained from a young man with HIV. CDR3 nucleotide sequence: TGTGCCATCAGTGAAGGACATTTCTCCTACGAGCAGTACTTC. Translating it yields CAISEGHFSYEQYF.